What follows are 18 T cell receptor beta chains derived from one specimen sequenced in a study of T cell responses to AZD1222 COVID-19 vaccine. The method was immunoSEQ multiplex PCR; TCRdb's version includes in-frame clones alone and lacks a portion of them. This table holds some 150,000 clones, about nine tenths found once. Sequencing was performed on peripheral blood, taken on day 0 of MenACWY control vaccination. These receptor sequences come from an adult in good health.

J is TRBJ1-1 and V is TRBV24-1; no definite D call. Germline V gene lookup returns CDR1 KGHDR and CDR2 SFDVKD. V gave up 7 bases and J gave up 4 bases, with 9 bases separating them. The CDR3 length is 12 residues. The CDR3 protein is CATRGKATEAFF. CDR3 nucleotides: TGTGCCACCAGGGGGAAAGCCACTGAAGCTTTCTTT.

V usage is TRBV12-3 or TRBV12-4 and J usage is TRBJ1-2, with 7 bases that match TRBD1. Losses at the gene ends were 7 bases for V and 4 bases for J; bases not matched to a gene: 6. The CDR3 has 13 amino acids. The DNA for the CDR3 is TGTGCCAGCACCCCGACAGGGAGCTATGGCTACACCTTC. Its protein product is CASTPTGSYGYTF.

The CDR3 DNA reads as TGTGCCAGCACCAACACCGGGACAGGGGTCTACAATGAGCAGTTCTTC. Translating gives CASTNTGTGVYNEQFF. This chain uses TRBV9 with TRBJ2-1; the match to TRBD1 covers 10 bases. This CDR3 comprises 16 residues. V shed 6 bases, J shed 3 bases, and the junction held 9 bases outside the gene matches. Germline CDR1 is SGDLS and CDR2 is YYNGEE.

The CDR3 protein is CASSLDPTPSYEQYF. The CDR3 DNA reads TGTGCCAGCAGCTTAGATCCTACACCCTCCTACGAGCAGTACTTC. V usage is TRBV11-3 and J usage is TRBJ2-7, with D unclear. V was clipped by 0 bases and J by 0 bases, with 9 bases between them. CDR3 length: 15 amino acids. Looked up from germline, CDR1 is SGHNT and CDR2 is YENEEA.

This clone has just one count. The V call is TRBV30, the J call TRBJ1-2, with D unclear. V lost 4 bases to trimming and J lost 4 bases, with 7 bases between them. Germline lookup yields CDR1 GTSNPN and CDR2 SVGIG (reference sequence). CDR3 length equals 11 residues. CDR3 in DNA: TGTGCCTGGACGAACAGCTATGGCTACACCTTC. It yields the protein CAWTNSYGYTF.

The CDR3 coding sequence is TGTGCCAGCAGCTACAATATGGGCACTGAAGCTTTCTTT. Protein: CASSYNMGTEAFF. V is TRBV6-5 and J is TRBJ1-1; no clear D gene. This CDR3 is built from 13 residues. Germline CDR1 MNHEY, CDR2 SVGAGI. V lost 6 bases and J 4 bases, leaving 12 bases between the germline ends.

The V call is TRBV28, the J call TRBJ2-7; tentatively, D is TRBD1 (5 bases). Germline values: CDR1 MDHEN, CDR2 SYDVKM. V shed 4 bases and J shed 3 bases, with 7 bases lying between them. This CDR3 is 12 amino acids long. The CDR3 loop reads CASSSGYYEQYF. CDR3 DNA: TGTGCCAGCAGTTCAGGGTACTACGAGCAGTACTTC.

The chain has TRBV6-5 and TRBJ2-7; 8 positions agree with TRBD1. This CDR3 region has 14 residues. Germline V gene lookup returns CDR1 MNHEY and CDR2 SVGAGI. Trimming took 2 bases from V and 3 from J; bases not matched to a gene: 3. CDR3: CASSYGQGDYEQYF. The CDR3 DNA reads as TGTGCCAGCAGTTACGGACAGGGCGACTACGAGCAGTACTTC.

The chain uses TRBV5-8 and TRBJ1-1; 8 bases line up with TRBD1. The germline CDR1 and CDR2 sequences are SGHTS and YDEGEE. Unmatched junction bases numbered 8, after V lost 7 bases and J lost 12 bases. This CDR3 contains 11 residues. CDR3 amino acids: CASLGQVKSFF. Written as DNA, the CDR3 is TGTGCCAGCTTGGGACAGGTAAAATCTTTCTTT.

This chain connects TRBV29-1 to TRBJ1-3; a weak D match, TRBD1 (5 bases). Per germline, CDR1 SQVTM and CDR2 ANQGSEA. The V and J ends lost 5 bases and 0 bases respectively, with 8 bases between them. The CDR3 has 13 amino acids. As DNA, the CDR3 is TGCAGCGTTAGCGGGGGCTCTGGAAACACCATATATTTT. As protein: CSVSGGSGNTIYF. Full variable domain (remainder filled in from reference TRBV29-1 and TRBJ1-3): SAVISQKPSRDICQRGTSLTIQCQVDSQVTMMFWYRQQPGQSLTLIATANQGSEATYESGFVIDKFPISRPNLTFSTLTVSNMSPEDSSIYLCSVSGGSGNTIYFGEGSWLTVV.

This clone occurred once. This rearrangement joins TRBV28 to TRBJ2-1; D might be TRBD2 (6 bases). The V and J ends lost 0 bases and 6 bases respectively, with 12 bases between them. The CDR3 covers 15 residues. Looked up from germline, CDR1 is MDHEN and CDR2 is SYDVKM. CDR3 in amino acids: CASSLWAAGGNEQFF. For the CDR3, the DNA is TGTGCCAGCAGTTTATGGGCCGCCGGGGGCAATGAGCAGTTCTTC.

CDR3 DNA sequence: TGTGCCAGCAGCTTAAGGGCCGCAAACACTGAAGCTTTCTTT. Amino acid sequence: CASSLRAANTEAFF. The genes are TRBV7-3 and TRBJ1-1; D is ambiguous. CDR3 length: 14 residues. CDR1 SGHTA and CDR2 FQGTGA come from the germline V gene. Trimming shortened V by 1 base and J by 2 bases, and 8 bases separated the two germline ends. Filled out from reference TRBV7-3 and TRBJ1-1, the complete variable domain reads GAGVSQTPSNKVTEKGKYVELRCDPISGHTALYWYRQSLGQGPEFLIYFQGTGAADDSGLPNDRFFAVRPEGSVSTLKIQRTERGDSAVYLCASSLRAANTEAFFGQGTRLTVV.

This rearrangement joins TRBV28 to TRBJ1-4; maybe TRBD1 (6 bases). V was cut by 2 bases and J by 8 bases, with 12 bases left in between. Germline V gene data show CDR1 as MDHEN and CDR2 as SYDVKM. The CDR3 has 14 amino acids. The CDR3 DNA reads as TGTGCCAGCAGTTTACTGGGGGGGGGCGAAAAACTGTTTTTT. Residues: CASSLLGGGEKLFF.

The chain has TRBV10-3 and TRBJ2-3; TRBD2 aligns across 12 bases. The CDR3 is 16 amino acids. After removal of 5 bases from V and 3 bases from J, the junction contained 6 bases not matched to a gene. Germline CDR1 and CDR2: ENHRY and SYGVKD. The CDR3 is CAISPSGRGGTDTQYF. DNA for the CDR3: TGTGCCATCAGTCCTAGCGGGAGGGGAGGTACAGATACGCAGTATTTT.

This clone was seen only a few times. The chain employs TRBV4-3 and TRBJ1-2, with D unclear. Germline values: CDR1 LGHNA, CDR2 YSLEER. The CDR3 extends over 16 amino acids. Trimming left V 1 base short and J 0 bases short, with 12 bases between. CDR3 DNA: TGCGCCAGCAGCCAAGGCTACAGAGCGTCTAACTATGGCTACACCTTC. This translates into CASSQGYRASNYGYTF.

In its sample, this clone was seen once. The rearrangement joins TRBV6-2 or TRBV6-3 to TRBJ1-2, with D perhaps matching TRBD1 (5 bases). The germline gives CDR1 MNHEY, CDR2 SVGEGT. V was cut by 2 bases and J by 4 bases, with 17 bases left in between. The CDR3 loop spans 16 amino acids. Here the CDR3 reads CASSYPPGRTIYGYTF. The CDR3 bases are TGTGCCAGCAGTTACCCTCCGGGACGGACTATCTATGGCTACACCTTC.

The J gene is TRBJ2-7, the V gene TRBV14; 7 bases align to TRBD1. The junction had 9 bases not matched to a gene; V was cut back by 0 bases and J by 4 bases. Germline CDR1 is SGHDN and CDR2 is FVKESK. The CDR3 totals 16 residues. CDR3 loop: CASSQDWQGERYEQYF. Here the CDR3 DNA reads TGTGCCAGCAGCCAAGATTGGCAGGGGGAAAGGTACGAGCAGTACTTC. Drawing the rest from reference TRBV14 and TRBJ2-7, the complete variable domain is EAGVTQFPSHSVIEKGQTVTLRCDPISGHDNLYWYRRVMGKEIKFLLHFVKESKQDESGMPNNRFLAERTGGTYSTLKVQPAELEDSGVYFCASSQDWQGERYEQYFGPGTRLTVT.

The chain carries TRBV18 and TRBJ2-7, with TRBD1 identical over 9 bases. In germline, CDR1 is KGHSH, CDR2 LQKENI. V gave up 2 bases and J gave up 4 bases; unmatched junction bases: 6. This CDR3 is 15 amino acids long. The CDR3 region is CASSPVTGGQYEQYF. The CDR3 DNA follows: TGTGCCAGCTCACCAGTAACAGGGGGCCAATACGAGCAGTACTTC.